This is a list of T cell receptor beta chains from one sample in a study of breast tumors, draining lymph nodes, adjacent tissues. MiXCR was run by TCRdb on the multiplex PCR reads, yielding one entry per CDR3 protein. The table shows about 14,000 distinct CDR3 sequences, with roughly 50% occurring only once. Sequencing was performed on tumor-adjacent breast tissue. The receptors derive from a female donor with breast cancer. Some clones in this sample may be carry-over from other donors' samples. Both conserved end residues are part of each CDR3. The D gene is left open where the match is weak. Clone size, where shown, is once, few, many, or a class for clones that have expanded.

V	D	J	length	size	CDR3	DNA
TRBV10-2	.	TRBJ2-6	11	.	CASTGANVLTF	TGCGCCAGCACAGGGGCCAACGTCCTGACTTTC
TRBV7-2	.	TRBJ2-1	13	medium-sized	CASSFGGGNEQFF	TGTGCCAGCAGCTTTGGGGGAGGCAATGAGCAGTTCTTC
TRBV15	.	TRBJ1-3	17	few	CATSREGLGGSGNTIYF	TGTGCCACCAGCAGAGAGGGCCTGGGGGGCTCTGGAAACACCATATATTTT
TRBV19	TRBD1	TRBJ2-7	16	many	CASSREIGTGTYEQYF	TGTGCCAGTAGTAGGGAAATCGGGACAGGGACCTACGAGCAGTACTTC
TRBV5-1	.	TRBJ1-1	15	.	CASSLAPARNTEAFF	TGCGCCAGCAGCTTGGCTCCAGCAAGGAACACTGAAGCTTTCTTT
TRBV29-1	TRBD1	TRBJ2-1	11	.	CSVQGAAEQFF	TGCAGCGTACAGGGGGCAGCTGAGCAGTTCTTC
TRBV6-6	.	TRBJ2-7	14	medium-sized	CASTLDSGAYEQYF	TGTGCCAGCACCCTGGACTCTGGCGCCTACGAGCAGTACTTC
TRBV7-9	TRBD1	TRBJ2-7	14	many	CASSLSGTGSEQYF	TGTGCCAGCAGCTTGAGTGGGACAGGAAGCGAGCAGTACTTC
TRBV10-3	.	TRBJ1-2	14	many	CAIRPTGERDGYTF	TGTGCCATCAGACCAACGGGAGAAAGGGATGGCTACACCTTC
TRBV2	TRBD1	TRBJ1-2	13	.	CASIDREVGGYTF	TGTGCCAGCATTGACAGGGAGGTAGGCGGCTACACCTTC
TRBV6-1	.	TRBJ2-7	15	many	CASSLQGAGVAEQYF	TGTGCCAGCAGTTTGCAGGGGGCGGGAGTCGCCGAGCAGTACTTC
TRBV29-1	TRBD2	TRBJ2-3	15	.	CSVGGSGGGTDTQYF	TGCAGCGTTGGGGGTAGCGGGGGGGGCACAGATACGCAGTATTTT
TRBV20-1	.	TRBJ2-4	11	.	CSARASVIQYF	TGCAGTGCTAGAGCTAGCGTCATTCAGTACTTC
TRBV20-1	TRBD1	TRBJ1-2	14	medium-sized	CSARPGQNNYGYTF	TGCAGTGCTAGACCGGGACAGAATAACTATGGCTACACCTTC
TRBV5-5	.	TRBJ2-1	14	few	CASSWDGSYNEQFF	TGTGCCAGCAGCTGGGACGGCTCCTACAATGAGCAGTTCTTC
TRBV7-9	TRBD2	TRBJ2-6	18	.	CASSLTSGRRAGANVLTF	TGTGCCAGCAGCCTGACTAGCGGGAGGAGAGCTGGGGCCAACGTCCTGACTTTC
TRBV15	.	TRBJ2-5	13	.	CATSRAGRETQYF	TGTGCCACCAGCAGAGCGGGGCGGGAGACCCAGTACTTC
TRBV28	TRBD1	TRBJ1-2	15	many	CASSWTGGTSYGYTF	TGTGCCAGCAGTTGGACAGGGGGCACCTCCTATGGCTACACCTTC
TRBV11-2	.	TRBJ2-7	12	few	CASSLGEWGQYF	TGTGCCAGCAGCTTAGGGGAGTGGGGGCAGTACTTC
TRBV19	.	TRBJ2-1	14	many	CASSNSPAYNEQFF	TGTGCCAGTAGTAACAGTCCCGCCTACAATGAGCAGTTCTTC
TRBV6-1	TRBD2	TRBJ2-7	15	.	CASSGTSGSSYEQYF	TGTGCCAGCAGTGGGACTAGCGGGAGCTCCTACGAGCAGTACTTC
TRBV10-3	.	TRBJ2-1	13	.	CAISVEWGNEQFF	TGTGCCATCAGTGTCGAGTGGGGCAATGAGCAGTTCTTC
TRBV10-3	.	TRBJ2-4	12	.	CAATGPGNIQYF	TGTGCCGCAACCGGGCCGGGAAACATTCAGTACTTC
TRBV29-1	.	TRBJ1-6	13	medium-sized	CSVGSDYNSPLHF	TGCAGCGTTGGGTCAGATTATAATTCACCCCTCCACTTT
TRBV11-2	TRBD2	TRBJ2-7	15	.	CASSLGGRVAYEQYF	TGTGCCAGCAGCTTAGGCGGGAGGGTCGCCTACGAGCAGTACTTC
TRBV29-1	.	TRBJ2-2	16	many	CSVPAGGISNTGELFF	TGCAGCGTCCCTGCTGGCGGGATTTCAAACACCGGGGAGCTGTTTTTT
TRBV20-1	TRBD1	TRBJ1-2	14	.	CSAITGTGVGGYTF	TGCAGTGCCATAACCGGGACAGGGGTGGGGGGCTACACCTTC
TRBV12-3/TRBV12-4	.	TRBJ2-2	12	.	CASRNIGPELFF	TGTGCCAGCCGAAATATAGGACCAGAGCTGTTTTTT
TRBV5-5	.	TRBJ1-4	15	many	CASSPSDIIGEKLFF	TGTGCCAGCAGCCCGTCGGACATAATAGGGGAAAAACTGTTTTTT
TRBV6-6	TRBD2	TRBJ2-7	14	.	CASSRLANSYEQYF	TGTGCCAGCAGTCGACTAGCGAACTCCTACGAGCAGTACTTC
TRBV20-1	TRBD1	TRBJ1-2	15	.	CSARDPKGAQGGYTF	TGCAGTGCTAGAGATCCTAAGGGGGCCCAAGGGGGCTACACCTTC
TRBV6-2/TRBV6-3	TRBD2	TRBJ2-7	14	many	CASSYSLGGNEQYF	TGTGCCAGCAGTTACTCGCTCGGGGGGAACGAGCAGTACTTC
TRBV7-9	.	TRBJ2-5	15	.	CASSLSAVPQETQHF	TGTGCCAGCAGCTTATCGGCGGTTCCCCAAGAGACCCAGCACTTC
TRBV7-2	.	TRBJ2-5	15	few	CASSRRLRGQETQYF	TGTGCCAGCAGCCGAAGACTGAGGGGCCAAGAGACCCAGTACTTC
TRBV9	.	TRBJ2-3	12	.	CASSVEADTQYF	TGTGCCAGCAGCGTAGAAGCAGATACGCAGTATTTT
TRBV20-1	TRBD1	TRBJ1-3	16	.	CSARDTTGGRGNTIYF	TGCAGCGCTAGAGACACTACAGGGGGCAGAGGAAACACCATATATTTT
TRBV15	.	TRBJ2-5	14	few	CATSSDSPQETQYF	TGTGCCACCAGCAGCGACAGTCCCCAAGAGACCCAGTACTTC
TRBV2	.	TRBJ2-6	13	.	CASSAPGINVLTF	TGTGCCAGCAGCGCACCGGGGATCAACGTCCTGACTTTC
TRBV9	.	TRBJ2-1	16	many	CASSPSSAHSYNEQFF	TGTGCCAGCAGCCCCTCCAGCGCCCATTCCTACAATGAGCAGTTCTTC
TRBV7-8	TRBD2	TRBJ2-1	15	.	CASSRRTSGRTGQFF	TGTGCCAGCAGCCGAAGGACTAGCGGGAGAACGGGGCAGTTCTTC
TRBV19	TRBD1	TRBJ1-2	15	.	CASRGDRGPNYGYTF	TGTGCCAGTAGGGGGGACAGGGGGCCTAACTATGGCTACACCTTC
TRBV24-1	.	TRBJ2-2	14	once	CATREGMNTGELFF	TGTGCCACCAGGGAGGGGATGAACACCGGGGAGCTGTTTTTT
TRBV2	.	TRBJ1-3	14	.	CASSVEGTGNTIYF	TGTGCCAGCAGTGTTGAAGGGACCGGAAACACCATATATTTT
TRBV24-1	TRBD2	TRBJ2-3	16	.	CATSDYLAGSTDTQYF	TGTGCCACCAGTGACTACCTAGCGGGATCCACAGATACGCAGTATTTT
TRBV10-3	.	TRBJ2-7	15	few	CAISTSGTGGREQYF	TGTGCCATCAGTACCTCCGGGACCGGTGGACGTGAGCAGTACTTC